These T cell receptor beta chains were read from a single sample in a study of cytomegalovirus exposure and HLA in healthy donors. The method was immunoSEQ multiplex PCR; TCRdb's version includes in-frame clones alone and lacks a portion of them. The repertoire holds about 150,000 clones, with just under 75% as singletons. Source material: PBMCs. These receptors were obtained from a woman in her late teens or twenties in good health and CMV-seronegative. The CDR3 runs from the conserved cysteine through the conserved F or W. The order of the fields is J gene, clone size, D gene, V gene, CDR3 DNA, CDR3 protein. The D gene is left open where the match is weak. Size is stated for part of the rows, as once, few or many counts, or as a class when the clone is expanded.

TRBJ2-7 | . | . | TRBV5-6 | TGTGCCAGCAGCTTGACGGTGTTCAGGGGTCAGTACTTC | CASSLTVFRGQYF
TRBJ1-5 | . | . | TRBV19 | TGTGCCAGTCGCAAGGGGTCTCTGCCCAATCAGCCCCAGCATTTT | CASRKGSLPNQPQHF
TRBJ2-1 | . | TRBD2 | TRBV18 | TGTGCCAGCTCGAGACTAGCGGATTCCTACAATGAGCAGTTCTTC | CASSRLADSYNEQFF
TRBJ2-3 | few | TRBD2 | TRBV28 | TGTGCCAGCAGTTCAGCGGGGGGTCACACAGATACGCAGTATTTT | CASSSAGGHTDTQYF
TRBJ2-3 | . | TRBD2 | TRBV7-9 | TGTGCCAGCAGCTTACCCACTAGCGGGATTTCGGATACGCAGTATTTT | CASSLPTSGISDTQYF
TRBJ1-2 | . | . | TRBV9 | TGTGCCAGCAGCGGTCGGGGGGGTAACACTATTTACTATGGCTACACCTTC | CASSGRGGNTIYYGYTF
TRBJ1-1 | few | TRBD1 | TRBV7-9 | TGTGCCAGCAGCTCCCGGGACAGGGAGATCAGGAACACTGAAGCTTTCTTT | CASSSRDREIRNTEAFF
TRBJ2-3 | . | . | TRBV30 | TGTGCCTGGATTGTGGGAGGTGCAGATACGCAGTATTTT | CAWIVGGADTQYF
TRBJ2-2 | . | TRBD2 | TRBV7-2 | TGTGCCAGCAGCCCACGGGGGGGCGGGGAGCTGTTTTTT | CASSPRGGGELFF
TRBJ1-5 | few | TRBD1 | TRBV12-5 | TGTGCTAGTGGTTTATCCGGGACAGGCATAAGCAATCAGCCCCAGCATTTT | CASGLSGTGISNQPQHF
TRBJ1-1 | once | TRBD1 | TRBV14 | TGTGCCAGCAGCCAATTAAGACAGGGCTTGAACACTGAAGCTTTCTTT | CASSQLRQGLNTEAFF
TRBJ2-7 | . | TRBD1 | TRBV2 | TGTGCCAGCAGGGGACAGGGGCCCGAGCAGTACTTC | CASRGQGPEQYF
TRBJ1-1 | . | . | TRBV27 | TGTGCCAGCAGTTTTCGGGTGGGGGGGAACACTGAAGCTTTCTTT | CASSFRVGGNTEAFF
TRBJ1-2 | . | TRBD1 | TRBV5-1 | TGCGCCAGCAGCCCGGGACAGGGAGCCTATGGCTACACCTTC | CASSPGQGAYGYTF
TRBJ1-5 | . | TRBD1 | TRBV6-6 | TGTGCCAGCAGCCGGACAGGGAGCAATCAGCCCCAGCATTTT | CASSRTGSNQPQHF
TRBJ1-1 | . | . | TRBV19 | TGTGCCAGTAGCGTGAACACTGAAGCTTTCTTT | CASSVNTEAFF
TRBJ1-1 | . | TRBD1 | TRBV6-1 | TGTGCCAGCAGTGGACGGACAGGACTGAACACTGAAGCTTTCTTT | CASSGRTGLNTEAFF
TRBJ2-3 | . | TRBD2 | TRBV5-4 | TGTGCCAGCAGCTTGGAACTAGCGGGGTTCGATACGCAGTATTTT | CASSLELAGFDTQYF
TRBJ1-2 | many | . | TRBV2 | TGTGCCAGCAGTGAAGGTCAGCAGGGAATCTACACCTTC | CASSEGQQGIYTF
TRBJ1-1 | few | TRBD1 | TRBV27 | TGTGCCAGCAGTTTAAGGGGGCTGAACACTGAAGCTTTCTTT | CASSLRGLNTEAFF
TRBJ1-5 | . | TRBD1 | TRBV6-1 | TGTGCCAGCAGTGCCCTGCGGGACAGGGCTGGGCAGCCCCAGCATTTT | CASSALRDRAGQPQHF
TRBJ1-5 | . | . | TRBV19 | TGTGCCAGTAGTATCTACGGCAATCAGCCCCAGCATTTT | CASSIYGNQPQHF
TRBJ1-4 | . | TRBD1 | TRBV9 | TGTGCCAGCAGCCCCGGACAGGGAGCCGTCCCTAATGAAAAACTGTTTTTT | CASSPGQGAVPNEKLFF
TRBJ1-1 | few | . | TRBV4-3 | TGCGCCAGCAGCCGGTTCGAGGGATTTGCTGAAGCTTTCTTT | CASSRFEGFAEAFF
TRBJ2-7 | . | TRBD1 | TRBV4-2 | TGTGCCAGCAGCCAAGCTAGCCGACAGGGTACCTACGAGCAGTACTTC | CASSQASRQGTYEQYF
TRBJ2-1 | . | TRBD1 | TRBV7-9 | TGTGCCAGCAGCTTAGCCCGACAGGGTGAGTTCTTC | CASSLARQGEFF
TRBJ2-2 | . | TRBD1 | TRBV6-5 | TGTGCCAGCAGAGAGACAGGGGTCTGGACCGGGGAGCTGTTTTTT | CASRETGVWTGELFF
TRBJ2-1 | few | . | TRBV9 | TGTGCCAGCAGCGTAGATCTGAGCTCCTACAATGAGCAGTTCTTC | CASSVDLSSYNEQFF
TRBJ2-5 | . | TRBD1 | TRBV19 | TGTGCCAGTAGTAGCAAACAGGGGGAAGAGACCCAGTACTTC | CASSSKQGEETQYF
TRBJ1-3 | . | TRBD1 | TRBV7-2 | TGTGCCAGCAGCCCCGGACAGGGGGCGGGTGGAAACACCATATATTTT | CASSPGQGAGGNTIYF
TRBJ2-5 | . | TRBD2 | TRBV9 | TGTGCCAGCAGCCCCCCGGGAGGCGGAGAGACCCAGTACTTC | CASSPPGGGETQYF
TRBJ2-2 | . | . | TRBV5-1 | TGCGCCAGCAGCTTGGAGGTAGCCACCGGGGAGCTGTTTTTT | CASSLEVATGELFF
TRBJ2-3 | . | . | TRBV7-9 | TGTTCCAGCAGCTTAGGGGAGGCAGATACGCAGTATTTT | CSSSLGEADTQYF
TRBJ2-2 | . | . | TRBV2 | TGTGCCAGCAGTGGTCTAGCGATCGCGACCGGGGAGCTGTTTTTT | CASSGLAIATGELFF
TRBJ1-5 | . | . | TRBV11-2 | TGTGCCAGCAGCTTAGTACGGGTAGGCCAGCATTTT | CASSLVRVGQHF
TRBJ2-3 | . | TRBD2 | TRBV27 | TGTGCCAGCAGTTCAGTAGCGGGACTTAGCACAGATACGCAGTATTTT | CASSSVAGLSTDTQYF
TRBJ2-3 | . | TRBD1 | TRBV27 | TGTGCCAGCAGTAAGGGACAGGGGCCAGATACGCAGTATTTT | CASSKGQGPDTQYF
TRBJ1-2 | . | . | TRBV7-2 | TGTGCCAGCAGCCCGTCGAGATGGGGGGTCGCCGGCTATGGCTACACCTTC | CASSPSRWGVAGYGYTF
TRBJ2-3 | once | TRBD1 | TRBV18 | TGTGCCAGCTCACCCCGGGACAGGGAATCAGATACGCAGTATTTT | CASSPRDRESDTQYF
TRBJ2-2 | . | TRBD2 | TRBV10-3 | TGTGCCATCAGTGAGGCTAGGGGCGGGGGGCCAAACACCGGGGAGCTGTTTTTT | CAISEARGGGPNTGELFF
TRBJ1-5 | . | TRBD1 | TRBV4-1 | TGCGCCAGCAGCCGACAGGGGTTGAGCAATCAGCCCCAGCATTTT | CASSRQGLSNQPQHF
TRBJ1-1 | . | . | TRBV27 | TGTGCCAGCAGTTCGCGAACCAAAGCTTTCTTT | CASSSRTKAFF
TRBJ1-2 | few | TRBD1 | TRBV7-9 | TGTGCCAGCAGCTTAGACAGGGGCCGCCCCGGCTACACCTTC | CASSLDRGRPGYTF
TRBJ1-6 | once | . | TRBV18 | TGTGCCAGCTCACCTGATGAGGGCGCATCGGATAATTCACCCCTCCACTTT | CASSPDEGASDNSPLHF
TRBJ1-2 | . | TRBD1 | TRBV12-5 | TGTGCTAGTGGTTTGGGGACAGGGTTTGGAGGCTACACCTTC | CASGLGTGFGGYTF
TRBJ1-2 | . | . | TRBV7-9 | TGTGCCAGCAGCTTAAGCCAGGAATATGGCTACACCTTC | CASSLSQEYGYTF
TRBJ1-2 | few | . | TRBV7-2 | TGTGCCAGCAGCTCGCGGGCACTCTATGGCTACACCTTC | CASSSRALYGYTF
TRBJ1-1 | few | . | TRBV30 | TGTGCCTGGAGTGCCTGGTGGGAGGAGAACACTGAAGCTTTCTTT | CAWSAWWEENTEAFF
TRBJ2-1 | . | TRBD2 | TRBV5-4 | TGTGCCAGCAGCTTGAAAGCGGGAGGCGGCTACAATGAGCAGTTCTTC | CASSLKAGGGYNEQFF
TRBJ2-5 | once | TRBD2 | TRBV15 | TGTGCCACCAGGAGGGACACTAGCGGTGAAGAGACCCAGTACTTC | CATRRDTSGEETQYF
TRBJ1-1 | few | TRBD1 | TRBV5-1 | TGCGCCAGCAGCTTCACGACGGACAGGGGCACTGAAGCTTTCTTT | CASSFTTDRGTEAFF
TRBJ1-6 | . | TRBD1 | TRBV28 | TGTGCCAGCAGTTTAAGACAGGGGGTATCCTATAATTCACCCCTCCACTTT | CASSLRQGVSYNSPLHF
TRBJ2-3 | . | . | TRBV18 | TGTGCCAGCTCACCACAAGGCAGGGCTGGAGATACGCAGTATTTT | CASSPQGRAGDTQYF
TRBJ2-7 | . | . | TRBV6-1 | TGTGCCAGCAGTGCCCTGGACACCTACTACGAGCAGTACTTC | CASSALDTYYEQYF